The 30 T cell receptor beta chains reported below all come from one sample, sequenced in a study of beta chain features in type 1 diabetes. What these receptors recognize is not known. Broader study findings: Type 1 diabetes patients showed a moderate but significant shortening of TCRB CDR3s in all four CD4+ subsets.

Expressed TCRB transcripts were sequenced because the isolated RNA had all been reverse transcribed beforehand. TCRdb keeps only in-frame clones here, not all; method: immunoSEQ multiplex PCR. The sample records hundreds of thousands of clones, around an eighth being singletons. Sequencing was done on a sample of naive CD4+ T cells from blood. These receptors were obtained from a man aged 18 to 30 with type 1 diabetes.

This clone was picked up a small number of times. The chain uses TRBV19 and TRBJ2-2, with 9 bases lining up with TRBD1. This CDR3 contains 14 residues. The V gene's germline CDR1 is LNHDA and CDR2 SQIVND (reference sequence). V shed 4 bases and J 7 bases; nucleotides not matched to a gene: 4. CDR3 amino acids: CASSTGQGNGELFF. CDR3 bases: TGTGCCAGTAGTACGGGACAGGGTAACGGGGAGCTGTTTTTT.

This clone has a handful of counts. The genes are TRBV4-3 and TRBJ2-3; 7 nucleotides match TRBD2. V trimming: 4 bases; J trimming: 0 bases; junction bases outside the gene matches: 7. The CDR3 extends over 16 amino acids. The germline gives CDR1 LGHNA, CDR2 YSLEER. CDR3 protein: CASSPREGSSTDTQYF. In nucleotides, the CDR3 is TGCGCCAGCAGCCCGAGGGAGGGCTCTAGCACAGATACGCAGTATTTT.

Concerning this clone itself: Within the sample, other DNA sequences also encode this same CDR3. V and J are TRBV30 and TRBJ2-6; D gene uncertain. The CDR3 totals 13 residues. V lost 0 bases and J lost 3, with 3 bases in between. Germline values: CDR1 GTSNPN, CDR2 SVGIG (reference sequence). The CDR3 bases are TGTGCCTGGAGTGTAGGTGGGGCCAACGTCCTGACTTTC. Its translation: CAWSVGGANVLTF.

This clone has only a few counts. The chain is built from TRBV7-9 and TRBJ2-2, with 8 bases matching TRBD1. Losses at the gene ends were 1 base for V and 5 bases for J; bases not matched to a gene: 9. This CDR3 has 17 residues. In germline, CDR1 is SEHNR, CDR2 FQNEAQ (reference sequence). The CDR3 loop is CASSLEAIGQGTGELFF. The DNA for the CDR3 is TGTGCCAGCAGCTTAGAAGCAATTGGACAGGGAACCGGGGAGCTGTTTTTT.

The CDR3 reads CASSPGASSYNEQFF. The CDR3 DNA follows: TGTGCCAGCAGCCCGGGGGCCAGCTCCTACAATGAGCAGTTCTTC. The chain has TRBV4-2 and TRBJ2-1, with D perhaps being TRBD1 or TRBD2 (6 bases each). Germline V gene lookup returns CDR1 LGHNA and CDR2 YNFKEQ. The CDR3 runs to 15 residues. Trimming shortened V by 4 bases and J by 0 bases, and 10 bases separated the two germline ends.

The chain combines TRBV11-3 with TRBJ2-1; 13 bases agree with TRBD2. Unmatched junction bases numbered 15, after V lost 1 base and J lost 6 bases. CDR1 and CDR2 (germline): SGHNT, YENEEA. CDR3 size: 20 residues. For the CDR3, the DNA is TGTGCCAGCAGCTTAGTACCGACTAGCGGGGGGCACACCTTATGCAATGAGCAGTTCTTC. This encodes CASSLVPTSGGHTLCNEQFF.

This chain links TRBV4-3 with TRBJ2-5, with D possibly TRBD1 on 7 matching bases. Trimming cost V 4 bases and J 7 bases, with 19 bases left between them. The germline V gene has CDR1 LGHNA and CDR2 YSLEER. CDR3 length: 15 residues. The CDR3 protein is CASSLGTGAGGTQYF. The CDR3 DNA sequence: TGCGCCAGCAGCCTGGGGACTGGGGCAGGGGGGACCCAGTACTTC.

The V gene is TRBV7-9, the J gene TRBJ2-7, with TRBD2 matching 8 bases. Losses at the gene ends were 0 bases for V and 4 bases for J; bases not matched to a gene: 5. Germline V gives CDR1 SEHNR, CDR2 FQNEAQ (reference sequence). There are 15 residues in the CDR3. CDR3 bases: TGTGCCAGCAGCTTAGCGGGCGGGAGGATATACGAGCAGTACTTC. Translation: CASSLAGGRIYEQYF. The variable domain in full, with the rest retrieved from reference TRBV7-9 and TRBJ2-7, is DTGVSQNPRHKITKRGQNVTFRCDPISEHNRLYWYRQTLGQGPEFLTYFQNEAQLEKSRLLSDRFSAERPKGSFSTLEIQRTEQGDSAMYLCASSLAGGRIYEQYFGPGTRLTVT.

CDR3 nucleotides: TGTGCCAGCTCACCGTACGGGACAGGGGAAAATTCACCCCTCCACTTT. The encoded protein is CASSPYGTGENSPLHF. V is TRBV18 and J is TRBJ1-6, with 10 bases fitting TRBD1. V lost 3 bases to trimming and J lost 7 bases; unmatched junction nucleotides: 6. Per germline, CDR1 KGHSH and CDR2 LQKENI. CDR3 length: 16 residues.

This sequence joins TRBV11-2 and TRBJ2-5; tentative D call: TRBD1 (6 bases). CDR1 is SGHAT, CDR2 FQNNGV, per germline. This CDR3 has 18 residues. The V and J ends lost 5 bases and 2 bases respectively, with 24 bases between them. The CDR3 region is CASSLGTPSTHLQETQYF. CDR3 DNA: TGTGCCAGCAGCCTAGGGACACCCTCTACCCACCTACAAGAGACCCAGTACTTC.

DNA of the CDR3: TGTGCCAGCACTGGGGGGAGGAATTCACCCCTCCACTTT. Translated: CASTGGRNSPLHF. The chain carries TRBV2 and TRBJ1-6, with TRBD1 as a possible D gene (5 bases). V was clipped by 7 bases and J by 7 bases, with 11 bases between them. The CDR3 length is 13 residues. The germline CDR1 and CDR2 sequences are SNHLY and FYNNEI.

This chain uses TRBV5-1 with TRBJ2-1, with 9 bases matching TRBD1. The CDR3 has 16 amino acids. The trim removed 9 bases at V and 7 bases at J, leaving 17 bases unmatched. Germline CDR1 is SGHRS and CDR2 is YFSETQ. CDR3 in DNA: TGCGCCACCCGGTTTTGGGGACAGGGATTTTCGAATGAGCAGTTCTTC. Protein: CATRFWGQGFSNEQFF.

The gene calls are TRBV2 and TRBJ2-7; D remains unclear. Trimming pared 7 bases from V and 3 bases from J, leaving 13 bases between. This CDR3 spans 13 amino acids. The germline gives CDR1 SNHLY, CDR2 FYNNEI. The CDR3 here is CASTRDNHYEQYF. The CDR3 region has the DNA TGTGCCAGCACAAGGGATAACCACTACGAGCAGTACTTC.

The chain combines TRBV29-1 with TRBJ2-5; maybe TRBD1 (6 bases). Germline lookup yields CDR1 SQVTM and CDR2 ANQGSEA. The CDR3 length is 12 residues. The CDR3 protein is CIQGHRQETQYF. CDR3 nucleotide sequence: TGCATCCAGGGGCATCGACAAGAGACCCAGTACTTC.

V is TRBV28 and J is TRBJ1-5; D is perhaps TRBD1 (5 bases). This CDR3 region has 15 residues. CDR1 is MDHEN and CDR2 is SYDVKM in the germline V gene. V lost 6 bases, J lost 4 bases, and 16 bases lay in between. CDR3 coding DNA: TGTGCCAGCAGCGAACCGACAGCTAATAATCAGCCCCAGCATTTT. The encoded protein is CASSEPTANNQPQHF.

The chain uses TRBV7-2 and TRBJ2-2, with D possibly TRBD2 on 6 matching bases. CDR3 length: 16 residues. The germline V gene has CDR1 SGHTA and CDR2 FQGNSA. The germline V and J ends were trimmed by 1 base and 3 bases, with 12 bases remaining between them. The CDR3 bases are TGTGCCAGCAGCTTAGTGGTTAGCGGTTACACCGGGGAGCTGTTTTTT. It yields the protein CASSLVVSGYTGELFF.

The chain joins TRBV11-2 to TRBJ2-1, with D perhaps given as TRBD1 or TRBD2 (5 bases each). Trimming stripped 3 bases from V and 0 bases from J, with 6 bases between. Germline CDR1 and CDR2: SGHAT and FQNNGV. The CDR3 spans 14 residues. CDR3: CASSLGDSYNEQFF. As DNA, the CDR3 is TGTGCCAGCAGCTTGGGGGACTCCTACAATGAGCAGTTCTTC. Variable domain in full (rest from reference TRBV11-2 and TRBJ2-1): EAGVAQSPRYKIIEKRQSVAFWCNPISGHATLYWYQQILGQGPKLLIQFQNNGVVDDSQLPKDRFSAERLKGVDSTLKIQPAKLEDSAVYLCASSLGDSYNEQFFGPGTRLTVL.

J is TRBJ2-1 and V is TRBV5-1; perhaps TRBD2 as D (6 bases). The length of the CDR3 is 15 residues. Trimming cost V 0 bases and J 10 bases, with 17 bases left between them. CDR1 and CDR2 (germline): SGHRS, YFSETQ. The CDR3 nucleotides are TGCGCCAGCAGCTTGGATCTAGCGCTCCCCCGCGAGCAGTTCTTC. Encoded protein: CASSLDLALPREQFF.

This clone was detected a few times. The chain uses TRBV30 and TRBJ2-1; TRBD1 aligns across 9 bases. Germline-derived CDR1 and CDR2 are GTSNPN and SVGIG (reference sequence). J gave up 5 bases and V 3 bases, and 5 bases lay outside the gene matches. The CDR3 consists of 14 residues. CDR3: CAWSPGQGHNEQFF. CDR3 in DNA: TGTGCCTGGAGCCCGGGACAGGGTCACAATGAGCAGTTCTTC.

This clone was found a few times. As DNA, the CDR3 is TGCGCCAGCAGCTCCTTGCAGGGTAGCGGACGATCCTACGAGCAGTACTTC. Protein product: CASSSLQGSGRSYEQYF. This chain uses TRBV5-1 with TRBJ2-7, with D perhaps TRBD2 (6 bases). The CDR3 spans 17 residues. V was shortened by 3 bases and J by 1 base, with 20 bases between the two germline ends. CDR1 is SGHRS, CDR2 YFSETQ, per germline.

The V and J genes are TRBV5-4 and TRBJ2-5; 7 bases map to TRBD1. Germline lookup yields CDR1 SGHNT and CDR2 YYREEE (reference sequence). The CDR3 covers 14 residues. J lost 5 bases, V lost 3 bases, and 7 bases had no gene match. The CDR3 loop reads CASSSLGGEETQYF. The CDR3 DNA follows: TGTGCCAGCAGCTCACTAGGGGGCGAGGAGACCCAGTACTTC.

This clone was observed a handful of times. The genes are TRBV29-1 and TRBJ2-5; D uncertain. The closer fit of TRBJ2-7 to the DNA end suggests the J call may be wrong. The CDR3 spans 11 residues. Germline CDR1 SQVTM, CDR2 ANQGSEA. The CDR3, as DNA: TGCAGCGCGGGCGGCTCCTACGAGCAGTACTTC. Translating gives CSAGGSYEQYF.

The table lists this clone with a few counts. The rearrangement links TRBV5-1 to TRBJ2-5; 9 bases are a match to TRBD1. Looked up from germline, CDR1 is SGHRS and CDR2 is YFSETQ. The CDR3 is 14 amino acids. The trim removed 7 bases at V and 5 bases at J, leaving 9 bases unmatched. CDR3 nucleotides: TGCGCCAGCGGAATACAGGGGGCGCGGGAGACCCAGTACTTC. Protein: CASGIQGARETQYF. Drawing the rest from reference TRBV5-1 and TRBJ2-5, the complete variable domain is KAGVTQTPRYLIKTRGQQVTLSCSPISGHRSVSWYQQTPGQGLQFLFEYFSETQRNKGNFPGRFSGRQFSNSRSEMNVSTLELGDSALYLCASGIQGARETQYFGPGTRLLVL.

The gene calls are TRBV5-6 and TRBJ2-7; 12 nucleotides align to TRBD2. V lost 4 bases, J lost 2 bases, and 7 bases stayed unmatched. The CDR3 is 16 amino acids. Per germline, CDR1 SGHDT and CDR2 YYEEEE. CDR3 sequence reads: CASSPGLAGLAYEQYF. In DNA form, the CDR3 reads TGTGCCAGCAGCCCCGGACTAGCGGGACTTGCCTACGAGCAGTACTTC.

The V gene is TRBV5-1, the J gene TRBJ1-2; no definite D call. V was trimmed by 4 bases and J by 5 bases, leaving 18 bases between them. CDR3 size: 15 residues. Per the germline V gene, CDR1 is SGHRS and CDR2 is YFSETQ. CDR3 sequence: CASSLLVAGPYGYTF. CDR3 coding DNA: TGCGCCAGCAGCCTACTTGTGGCAGGCCCATATGGCTACACCTTC.

This clone was picked up a small number of times. The chain combines TRBV4-1 with TRBJ1-4; D is ambiguous. Germline CDR1 reads MGHRA; CDR2 reads YSYEKL. The CDR3 covers 15 residues. With 4 bases removed from V and 8 bases from J, the gap between germline ends came to 17 bases. CDR3 sequence: CASSPDPYAGEKLFF. The CDR3 coding sequence is TGCGCCAGCAGCCCCGACCCTTATGCGGGGGAAAAACTGTTTTTT.

The chain has TRBV7-9 and TRBJ1-1, with TRBD1 matching 7 bases. V dropped 5 bases and J dropped 7; count of bases not matched to a gene: 10. The CDR3 loop spans 14 amino acids. CDR1 SEHNR and CDR2 FQNEAQ come from the germline V gene (reference sequence). CDR3 sequence reads: CASSPGGTDREAFF. The CDR3 DNA is TGTGCCAGCAGCCCCGGCGGGACAGACCGTGAAGCTTTCTTT.

The table lists this clone with a few counts. V and J are TRBV5-4 and TRBJ2-3, with D tentatively TRBD2 (5 bases). In germline, CDR1 is SGHNT, CDR2 YYREEE (reference sequence). The CDR3 totals 12 residues. The V end lost 4 bases, the J end lost 6 bases, and 9 bases lay between the germline ends. The CDR3 coding sequence is TGTGCCAGCAGCCCCGGGGAGGATACGCAGTATTTT. Protein: CASSPGEDTQYF.

This clone was seen a handful of times. V is TRBV27 and J is TRBJ2-3, with TRBD2 matching 10 bases. The CDR3 extends over 18 amino acids. Germline V lookup: CDR1 MNHEY, CDR2 SMNVEV (reference sequence). The V segment lost 7 bases and the J segment 5 bases; nucleotides outside the gene matches: 18. The CDR3 DNA follows: TGTGCCAGCACTCCCCAGGGGAGCGGGAGGGCCCTCAGAGATACGCAGTATTTT. Protein sequence: CASTPQGSGRALRDTQYF.

The V and J genes are TRBV18 and TRBJ2-1; no clear D gene. V dropped 0 bases and J dropped 5 bases, with 8 bases sitting between them. This CDR3 has 14 amino acids. Germline V gives CDR1 KGHSH, CDR2 LQKENI. CDR3 nucleotide sequence: TGTGCCAGCTCACCACCTAACACCAACAATGAGCAGTTCTTC. Translating gives CASSPPNTNNEQFF.